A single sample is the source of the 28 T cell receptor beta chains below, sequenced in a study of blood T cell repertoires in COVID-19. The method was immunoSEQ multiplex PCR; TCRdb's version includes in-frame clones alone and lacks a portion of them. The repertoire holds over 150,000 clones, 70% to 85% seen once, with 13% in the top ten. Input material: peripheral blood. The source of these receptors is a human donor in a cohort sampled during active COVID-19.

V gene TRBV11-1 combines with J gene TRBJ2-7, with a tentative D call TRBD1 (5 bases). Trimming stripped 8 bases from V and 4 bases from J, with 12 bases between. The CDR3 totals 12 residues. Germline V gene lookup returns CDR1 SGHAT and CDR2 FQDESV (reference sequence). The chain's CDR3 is CASGEQVYEQYF. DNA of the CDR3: TGTGCCAGCGGAGAACAGGTTTACGAGCAGTACTTC.

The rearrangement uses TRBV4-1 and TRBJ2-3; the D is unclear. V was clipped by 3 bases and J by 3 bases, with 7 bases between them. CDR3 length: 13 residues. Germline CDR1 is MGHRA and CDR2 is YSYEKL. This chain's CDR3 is CASSHPLTDTQYF. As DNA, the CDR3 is TGCGCCAGCAGCCATCCGTTGACAGATACGCAGTATTTT.

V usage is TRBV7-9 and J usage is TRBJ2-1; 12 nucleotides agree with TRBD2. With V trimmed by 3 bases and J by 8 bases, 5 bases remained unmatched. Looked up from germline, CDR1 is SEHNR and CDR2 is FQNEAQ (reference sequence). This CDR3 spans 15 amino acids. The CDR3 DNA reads TGTGCCAGCAGCTTCGGGACTAGCGGGTACGATGAGCAGTTCTTC. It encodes CASSFGTSGYDEQFF.

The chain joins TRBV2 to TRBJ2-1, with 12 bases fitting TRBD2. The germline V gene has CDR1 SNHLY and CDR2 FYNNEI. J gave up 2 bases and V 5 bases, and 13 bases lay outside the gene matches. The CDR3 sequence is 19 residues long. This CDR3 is CASSLPVEGLAGTYNEQFF. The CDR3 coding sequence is TGTGCCAGCAGTCTACCCGTGGAAGGACTAGCGGGAACCTACAATGAGCAGTTCTTC.

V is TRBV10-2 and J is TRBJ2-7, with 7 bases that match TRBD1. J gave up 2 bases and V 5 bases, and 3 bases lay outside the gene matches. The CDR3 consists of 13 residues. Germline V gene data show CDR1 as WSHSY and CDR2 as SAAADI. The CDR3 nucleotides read TGCGCCAGCAGTCCGCAGGGGGCCTACGAGCAGTACTTC. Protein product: CASSPQGAYEQYF.

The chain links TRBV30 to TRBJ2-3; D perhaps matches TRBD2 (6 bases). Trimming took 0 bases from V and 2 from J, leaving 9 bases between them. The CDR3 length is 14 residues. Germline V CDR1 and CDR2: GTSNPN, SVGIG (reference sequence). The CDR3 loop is CAWSVGRITDTQYF. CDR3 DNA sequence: TGTGCCTGGAGTGTCGGGAGAATCACAGATACGCAGTATTTT. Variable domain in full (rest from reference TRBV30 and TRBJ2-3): SQTIHQWPATLVQPVGSPLSLECTVEGTSNPNLYWYRQAAGRGLQLLFYSVGIGQISSEVPQNLSASRPQDRQFILSSKKLLLSDSGFYLCAWSVGRITDTQYFGPGTRLTVL.

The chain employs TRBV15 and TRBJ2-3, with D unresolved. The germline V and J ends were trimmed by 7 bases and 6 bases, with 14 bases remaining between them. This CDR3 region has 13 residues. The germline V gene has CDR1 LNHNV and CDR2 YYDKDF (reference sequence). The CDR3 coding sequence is TGTGCCACCATGTCCTCTCGTATGGATACGCAGTATTTT. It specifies CATMSSRMDTQYF.

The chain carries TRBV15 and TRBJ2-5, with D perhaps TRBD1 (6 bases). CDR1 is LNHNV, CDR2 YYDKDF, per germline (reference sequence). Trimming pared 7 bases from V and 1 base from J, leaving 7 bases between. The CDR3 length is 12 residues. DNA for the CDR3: TGTGCCACCAAAGGGGGCCAAGAGACCCAGTACTTC. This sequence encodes CATKGGQETQYF.

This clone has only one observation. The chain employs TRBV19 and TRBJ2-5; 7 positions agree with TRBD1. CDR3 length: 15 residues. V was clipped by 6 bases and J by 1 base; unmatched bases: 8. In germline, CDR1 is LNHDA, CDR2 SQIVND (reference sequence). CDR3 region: CASSRQGRLQETQYF. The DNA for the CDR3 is TGTGCCAGTAGCAGACAGGGAAGGCTCCAAGAGACCCAGTACTTC.

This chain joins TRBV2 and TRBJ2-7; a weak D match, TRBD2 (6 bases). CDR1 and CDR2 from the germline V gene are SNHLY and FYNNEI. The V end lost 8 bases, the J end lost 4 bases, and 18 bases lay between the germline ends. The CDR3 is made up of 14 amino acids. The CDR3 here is CASRRGTGSYEQYF. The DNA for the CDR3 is TGTGCCAGCCGTCGGGGGACGGGAAGTTACGAGCAGTACTTC.

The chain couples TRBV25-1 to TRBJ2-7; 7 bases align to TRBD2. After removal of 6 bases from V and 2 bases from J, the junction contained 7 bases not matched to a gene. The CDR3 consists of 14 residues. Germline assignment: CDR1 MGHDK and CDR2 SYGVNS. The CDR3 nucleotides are TGTGCCAGCAGACCTAGCGGCTCAACCTACGAGCAGTACTTC. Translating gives CASRPSGSTYEQYF.

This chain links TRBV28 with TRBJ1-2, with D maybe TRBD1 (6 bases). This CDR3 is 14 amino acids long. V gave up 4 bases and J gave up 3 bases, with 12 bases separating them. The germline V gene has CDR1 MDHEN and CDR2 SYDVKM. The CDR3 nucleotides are TGTGCCAGCAGTTACTCGGACAGCTACTATGGCTACACCTTC. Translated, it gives CASSYSDSYYGYTF.

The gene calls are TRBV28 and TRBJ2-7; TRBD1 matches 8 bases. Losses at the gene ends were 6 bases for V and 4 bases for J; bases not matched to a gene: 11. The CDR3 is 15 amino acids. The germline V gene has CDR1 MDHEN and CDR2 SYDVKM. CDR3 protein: CASRSPGGRAYEQYF. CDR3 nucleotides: TGTGCCAGCAGGTCCCCAGGGGGCAGAGCGTACGAGCAGTACTTC.

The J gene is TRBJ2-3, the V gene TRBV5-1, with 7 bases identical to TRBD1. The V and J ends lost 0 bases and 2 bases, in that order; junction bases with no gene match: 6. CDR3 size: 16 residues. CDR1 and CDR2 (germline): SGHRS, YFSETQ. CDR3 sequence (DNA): TGCGCCAGCAGCTTGGAAGGGACAGAATCCACAGATACGCAGTATTTT. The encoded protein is CASSLEGTESTDTQYF.

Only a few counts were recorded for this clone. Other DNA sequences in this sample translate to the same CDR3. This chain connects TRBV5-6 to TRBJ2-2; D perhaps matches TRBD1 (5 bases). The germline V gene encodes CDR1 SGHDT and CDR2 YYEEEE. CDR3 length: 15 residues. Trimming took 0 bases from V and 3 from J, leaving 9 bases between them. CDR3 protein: CASSLVQGDTGELFF. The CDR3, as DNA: TGTGCCAGCAGCTTGGTGCAGGGCGACACCGGGGAGCTGTTTTTT.

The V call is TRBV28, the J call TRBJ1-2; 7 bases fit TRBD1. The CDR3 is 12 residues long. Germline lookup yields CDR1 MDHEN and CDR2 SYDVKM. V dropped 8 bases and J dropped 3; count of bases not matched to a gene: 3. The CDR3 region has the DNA TGTGCCAGCGATGGGACAGACTATGGCTACACCTTC. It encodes CASDGTDYGYTF.

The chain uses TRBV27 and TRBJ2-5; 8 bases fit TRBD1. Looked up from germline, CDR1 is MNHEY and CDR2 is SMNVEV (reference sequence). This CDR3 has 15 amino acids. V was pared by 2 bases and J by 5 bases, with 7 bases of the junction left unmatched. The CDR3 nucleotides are TGTGCCAGCAGTTTAGGAGCAGGGGGCGCGGAGACCCAGTACTTC. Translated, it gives CASSLGAGGAETQYF.

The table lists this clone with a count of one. The CDR3 DNA is TGTGCCAGCAGTGCCATCCAAACACCCAACTATGGCTACACCTTC. Residues: CASSAIQTPNYGYTF. J is TRBJ1-2 and V is TRBV2; D unclear. Looked up from germline, CDR1 is SNHLY and CDR2 is FYNNEI. The CDR3 is made up of 15 amino acids. V shed 4 bases and J shed 2 bases, with 14 bases lying between them.

This chain's CDR3 is CASSFTSGSDTQYF. In DNA form, the CDR3 reads TGCGCCAGCAGCTTTACTAGCGGATCAGATACGCAGTATTTT. V and J are TRBV5-1 and TRBJ2-3; 8 nucleotides match TRBD2. The CDR3 extends over 14 amino acids. Losses at the gene ends were 2 bases for V and 4 bases for J; bases not matched to a gene: 3. CDR1 and CDR2 from the germline V gene are SGHRS and YFSETQ.

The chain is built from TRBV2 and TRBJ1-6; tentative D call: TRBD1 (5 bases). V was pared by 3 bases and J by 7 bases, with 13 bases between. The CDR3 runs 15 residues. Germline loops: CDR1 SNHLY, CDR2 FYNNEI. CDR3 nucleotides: TGTGCCAGCAGTGATGGAGGGGTCGGGAATTCACCCCTCCACTTT. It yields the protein CASSDGGVGNSPLHF.

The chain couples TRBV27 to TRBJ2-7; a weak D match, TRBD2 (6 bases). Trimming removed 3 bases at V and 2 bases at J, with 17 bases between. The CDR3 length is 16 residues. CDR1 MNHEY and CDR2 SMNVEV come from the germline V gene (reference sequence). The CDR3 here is CASSLSPSDTAYEQYF. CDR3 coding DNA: TGTGCCAGCAGTTTGTCCCCTAGCGATACGGCCTACGAGCAGTACTTC.

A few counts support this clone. The CDR3 sequence: CASSEGTGFFTNEKLFF. The CDR3 bases are TGTGCCAGCAGCGAGGGGACAGGGTTTTTCACTAATGAAAAACTGTTTTTT. The chain recombines TRBV9 with TRBJ1-4, with 9 bases aligning to TRBD1. Trimming at V came to 3 bases and at J to 2 bases, leaving 8 bases not matched to a gene. Germline values: CDR1 SGDLS, CDR2 YYNGEE. The CDR3 has 17 amino acids.

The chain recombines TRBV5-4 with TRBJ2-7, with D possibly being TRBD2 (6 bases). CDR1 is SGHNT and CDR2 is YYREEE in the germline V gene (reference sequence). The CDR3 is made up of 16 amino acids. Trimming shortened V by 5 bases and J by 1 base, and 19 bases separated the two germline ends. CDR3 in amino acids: CASRPGLGEVSYEQYF. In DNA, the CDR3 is TGTGCCAGCAGGCCCGGTCTGGGGGAGGTGTCCTACGAGCAGTACTTC.

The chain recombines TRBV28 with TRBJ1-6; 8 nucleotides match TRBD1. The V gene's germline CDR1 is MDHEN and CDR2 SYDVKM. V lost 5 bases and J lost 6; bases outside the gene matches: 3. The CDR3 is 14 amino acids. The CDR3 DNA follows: TGTGCCAGCAGTCCAGGGGGCAGTAATTCACCCCTCCACTTT. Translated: CASSPGGSNSPLHF.

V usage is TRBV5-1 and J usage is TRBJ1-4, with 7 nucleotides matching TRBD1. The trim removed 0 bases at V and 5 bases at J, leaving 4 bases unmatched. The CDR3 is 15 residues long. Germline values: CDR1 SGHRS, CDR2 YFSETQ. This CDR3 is CASSLGTGGNEKLFF. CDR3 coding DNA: TGCGCCAGCAGCTTGGGGACAGGTGGAAATGAAAAACTGTTTTTT.

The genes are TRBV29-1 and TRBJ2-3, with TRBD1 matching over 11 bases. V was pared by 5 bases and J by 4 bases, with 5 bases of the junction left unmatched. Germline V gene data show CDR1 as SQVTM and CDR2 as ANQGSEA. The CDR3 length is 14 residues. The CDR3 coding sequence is TGCAGCGTTCTCCGGGACAGGGGGTCAGATACGCAGTATTTT. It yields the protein CSVLRDRGSDTQYF.

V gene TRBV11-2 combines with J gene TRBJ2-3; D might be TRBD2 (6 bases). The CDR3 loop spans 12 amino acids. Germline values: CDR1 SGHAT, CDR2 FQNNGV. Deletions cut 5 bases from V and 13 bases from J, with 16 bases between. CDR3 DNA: TGTGCCAGCAGCCGTCAGGGCTCGGGGGAGTATTTT. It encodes CASSRQGSGEYF.

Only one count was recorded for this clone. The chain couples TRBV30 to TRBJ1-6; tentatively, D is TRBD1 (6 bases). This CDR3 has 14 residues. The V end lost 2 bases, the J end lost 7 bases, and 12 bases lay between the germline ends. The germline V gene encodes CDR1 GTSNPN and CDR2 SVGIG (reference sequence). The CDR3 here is CAWSFQGTNSPLHF. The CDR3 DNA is TGTGCCTGGAGTTTTCAGGGGACCAATTCACCCCTCCACTTT.